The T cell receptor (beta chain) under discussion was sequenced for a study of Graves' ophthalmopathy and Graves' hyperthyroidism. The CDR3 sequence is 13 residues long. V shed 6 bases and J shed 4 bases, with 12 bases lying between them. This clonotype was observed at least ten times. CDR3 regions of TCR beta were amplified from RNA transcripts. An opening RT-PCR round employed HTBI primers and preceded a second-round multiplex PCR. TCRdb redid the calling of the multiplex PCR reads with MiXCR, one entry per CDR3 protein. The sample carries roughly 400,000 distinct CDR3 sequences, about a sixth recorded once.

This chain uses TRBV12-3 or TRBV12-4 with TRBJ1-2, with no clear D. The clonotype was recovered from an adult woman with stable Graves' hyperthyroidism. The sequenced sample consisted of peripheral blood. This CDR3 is CASRDPRGYGYTF. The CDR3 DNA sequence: TGTGCCAGCAGAGACCCCCGGGGCTATGGCTACACCTTC.